Below, 19 T cell receptor beta chains from the same sample are listed, as sequenced in a study of T cell repertoires in cytomegalovirus infection. TCRdb reprocessed the reads with MiXCR, giving one entry per CDR3 protein. The sample lists about 250,000 distinct CDR3 sequences; around an eighth were seen once. Sequencing was carried out using PBMCs. These receptors originate from a human donor in good health (CMV status not recorded). Some clones in this sample may be carry-over from other donors' samples.

The chain is built from TRBV28 and TRBJ2-3, with TRBD2 matching over 7 bases. The CDR3 is 13 residues long. Germline loops: CDR1 MDHEN, CDR2 SYDVKM. J was trimmed by 5 bases and V by 10 bases; bases with no gene match: 9. CDR3 residues: CATHVGRGDTQYF. In DNA form, the CDR3 reads TGTGCCACCCACGTGGGGAGGGGAGATACGCAGTATTTT.

V and J are TRBV18 and TRBJ2-1; the match to TRBD2 covers 8 bases. Germline V gene lookup returns CDR1 KGHSH and CDR2 LQKENI. The V gene end was trimmed by 3 bases and the J gene end by 3 bases; junction bases not matched to a gene: 7. CDR3 length: 16 residues. The DNA for the CDR3 is TGTGCCAGCTCACCCCCGCCGGGACTAGGCTACAATGAGCAGTTCTTC. It yields the protein CASSPPPGLGYNEQFF.

Many counts were recorded for this clonotype. This chain uses TRBV19 with TRBJ2-1; 10 bases map to TRBD2. Germline-derived CDR1 and CDR2 are LNHDA and SQIVND (reference sequence). The CDR3 has 16 residues. The V gene end was trimmed by 2 bases and the J gene end by 6 bases; junction bases not matched to a gene: 7. The DNA of the CDR3 is TGTGCCAGTAGTATACCTAGCGGGAGAGGGGGCAATGAGCAGTTCTTC. Translated: CASSIPSGRGGNEQFF.

This clonotype was recorded at least ten times. CDR3: CASSLRQEETQYF. Written as DNA, the CDR3 is TGTGCCAGCAGCTTGAGGCAGGAAGAGACCCAGTACTTC. The chain uses TRBV7-9 and TRBJ2-5; unclear D gene. Germline values: CDR1 SEHNR, CDR2 FQNEAQ (reference sequence). The ends were cut back, 3 bases at V and 3 bases at J, with 8 bases in the middle. The CDR3 extends over 13 amino acids.

There are many counts of this clonotype. The chain links TRBV20-1 to TRBJ2-3; TRBD2 agrees at 10 bases. J gave up 0 bases and V 5 bases, and 5 bases lay outside the gene matches. CDR1 and CDR2 (germline): DFQATT, SNEGSKA (reference sequence). The CDR3 has 15 residues. CDR3 DNA sequence: TGCAGTGCTCAATCAGCGGGGGGGAGCACAGATACGCAGTATTTT. It yields the protein CSAQSAGGSTDTQYF.

This clonotype has at least ten counts. This rearrangement joins TRBV7-2 to TRBJ1-6; D unclear. This CDR3 has 15 amino acids. V shed 4 bases and J shed 7 bases, with 14 bases lying between them. Germline loops: CDR1 SGHTA, CDR2 FQGNSA. The CDR3 DNA sequence: TGTGCCAGCAGCTCCCTGGAGGGTCGGAATTCACCCCTCCACTTT. This sequence encodes CASSSLEGRNSPLHF.

This clonotype has at least ten counts. V and J are TRBV4-3 and TRBJ2-3; 8 bases agree with TRBD2. Germline loops: CDR1 LGHNA, CDR2 YSLEER. The CDR3 is made up of 16 amino acids. V trimming: 0 bases; J trimming: 2 bases; junction bases outside the gene matches: 4. In DNA, the CDR3 is TGCGCCAGCAGCCAAGATCTCGGGGGGGCCACAGATACGCAGTATTTT. It specifies CASSQDLGGATDTQYF.

This clonotype has ten or more counts. The rearrangement uses TRBV28 and TRBJ2-7, with TRBD2 identical over 9 bases. Germline CDR1 and CDR2: MDHEN and SYDVKM. The trim removed 5 bases at V and 3 bases at J, leaving 8 bases unmatched. The CDR3 sequence is 15 residues long. The CDR3 region is CASSGGTSSLYEQYF. The DNA for the CDR3 is TGTGCCAGCAGTGGGGGGACTAGCTCTCTCTACGAGCAGTACTTC.

This clonotype was found a few times. J is TRBJ2-5 and V is TRBV27, with 7 nucleotides matching TRBD1. This CDR3 has 13 residues. In germline, CDR1 is MNHEY, CDR2 SMNVEV (reference sequence). V trimming: 4 bases; J trimming: 7 bases; junction bases outside the gene matches: 6. CDR3 loop: CASSSTGERTQYF. The CDR3 DNA follows: TGTGCCAGCAGTTCCACAGGGGAAAGGACCCAGTACTTC.

This clonotype was seen repeatedly, ten times or more. This chain uses TRBV7-2 with TRBJ2-7; possible D gene TRBD1, 5 bases. With 5 bases removed from V and 3 bases from J, the gap between germline ends came to 11 bases. The V gene's germline CDR1 is SGHTA and CDR2 FQGNSA. The CDR3 extends over 13 amino acids. CDR3 DNA sequence: TGTGCCAGCAGCCTAACCGACAGCTACGAGCAGTACTTC. This codes for CASSLTDSYEQYF. The entire variable domain, with the rest obtained from reference TRBV7-2 and TRBJ2-7, is as follows: GAGVSQSPSNKVTEKGKDVELRCDPISGHTALYWYRQSLGQGLEFLIYFQGNSAPDKSGLPSDRFSAERTGGSVSTLTIQRTQQEDSAVYLCASSLTDSYEQYFGPGTRLTVT.

This clonotype was detected ten times or more. The rearrangement links TRBV20-1 to TRBJ2-7, with D maybe TRBD1 (6 bases). CDR3 length: 13 residues. From germline, CDR1 is DFQATT and CDR2 SNEGSKA (reference sequence). Trimming cost V 3 bases and J 0 bases, with 9 bases left between them. In DNA, the CDR3 is TGCAGTGCTAGGGGACAACACTCCTACGAGCAGTACTTC. Encoded protein: CSARGQHSYEQYF.

This clonotype was observed many times. V gene TRBV19 combines with J gene TRBJ2-3; D possibly matches TRBD1 or TRBD2 (5 bases each). This CDR3 region has 14 residues. Germline CDR1 and CDR2: LNHDA and SQIVND (reference sequence). Deletions cut 1 base from V and 5 bases from J, with 10 bases between. CDR3 region: CASSIGDERDTQYF. The CDR3 DNA sequence: TGTGCCAGTAGTATAGGGGACGAGCGAGATACGCAGTATTTT.

This clonotype was observed once. The chain employs TRBV5-1 and TRBJ2-1; TRBD2 aligns across 12 bases. The CDR3 contains 15 residues. Germline V gives CDR1 SGHRS, CDR2 YFSETQ. Losses at the gene ends were 4 bases for V and 9 bases for J; bases not matched to a gene: 8. CDR3 DNA sequence: TGCGCCAGCAGCCGGACTAGCGGGACGGACAGTGAGCAGTTCTTC. Residues: CASSRTSGTDSEQFF.

This clonotype was counted at least ten times. V is TRBV5-6 and J is TRBJ1-2; no reliable D call. The germline CDR1 and CDR2 sequences are SGHDT and YYEEEE. CDR3 length equals 14 residues. V lost 3 bases to trimming and J lost 4 bases, with 13 bases between them. The CDR3 spells CASSWPTDFYGYTF. For the CDR3, the DNA is TGTGCCAGCAGCTGGCCCACAGACTTCTATGGCTACACCTTC.

This clonotype was detected many times. The chain carries TRBV25-1 and TRBJ2-3; D is unclear. Looked up from germline, CDR1 is MGHDK and CDR2 is SYGVNS. V was cut by 4 bases and J by 1 base, with 21 bases left in between. The CDR3 totals 18 residues. The CDR3: CASSGSQYEPRGTDTQYF. The CDR3 bases are TGTGCCAGCAGTGGAAGTCAGTACGAACCCCGGGGCACAGATACGCAGTATTTT.

This chain connects TRBV11-1 to TRBJ2-5, with a weak D call TRBD2 (6 bases). Germline V CDR1 and CDR2: SGHAT, FQDESV (reference sequence). The CDR3 length is 13 residues. The V end lost 4 bases, the J end lost 5 bases, and 11 bases lay between the germline ends. CDR3 DNA: TGTGCCAGCAGCTCCACTAGCAGGGAGACCCAGTACTTC. This gives the protein CASSSTSRETQYF.

This clonotype came up a few times. The rearrangement uses TRBV7-3 and TRBJ2-2, with 13 bases identical to TRBD2. This CDR3 has 18 residues. In germline, CDR1 is SGHTA, CDR2 FQGTGA. The V and J ends lost 4 bases and 5 bases, in that order; junction bases with no gene match: 10. CDR3 protein: CASSSPGLAGTRTGELFF. CDR3 nucleotides: TGTGCCAGCAGCTCTCCGGGACTAGCGGGAACGAGAACCGGGGAGCTGTTTTTT.

In its sample, this clonotype was seen many times. This chain joins TRBV7-2 and TRBJ1-6; possibly TRBD1 for D (6 bases). From germline, CDR1 is SGHTA and CDR2 FQGNSA. The CDR3 has 15 residues. V lost 6 bases to trimming and J lost 15 bases, with 24 bases between them. CDR3 loop: CASSPNRQAGGLLHF. CDR3 in DNA: TGTGCCAGCAGTCCCAATCGACAGGCCGGAGGGCTCCTCCACTTT.

This clonotype has ten or more counts. The V gene is TRBV28, the J gene TRBJ1-5; TRBD1 matches 8 bases. This CDR3 is 15 amino acids long. Germline V CDR1 and CDR2: MDHEN, SYDVKM. The J segment lost 4 bases and the V segment lost 3 bases, leaving 5 bases of the junction unmatched. CDR3 in amino acids: CASSFYGQGNQPQHF. CDR3 nucleotide sequence: TGTGCCAGCAGTTTCTATGGACAGGGTAATCAGCCCCAGCATTTT.